A selection of T cell receptor beta chains follows, all from one sample in a study of blood T cell repertoires in COVID-19. TCRdb's copy holds only in-frame clones and misses some; the assay was immunoSEQ multiplex PCR. The data show about 200,000 clones, 80% to 95% seen once. Sequencing was carried out using peripheral blood. The receptors stem from a man aged 50 to 59 with acute or convalescent COVID-19. Each CDR3 is given with its conserved first and last residue. Each record gives: D gene, J gene, clone size, V gene, CDR3 DNA, CDR3 protein. A D gene is named only where the DNA matches it firmly. Rows give clone size only sometimes, using once, few, many, or a class for an expanded clone.

D gene: TRBD1; J gene: TRBJ1-1; clone size: few; V gene: TRBV9; CDR3 DNA: TGTGCCAGCAGCGTAGCAGGGGGAATGAACACTGAAGCTTTCTTT; CDR3 protein: CASSVAGGMNTEAFF
D gene: TRBD1; J gene: TRBJ2-4; clone size: .; V gene: TRBV27; CDR3 DNA: TGTGCCAGCAGTCCAGGGGGCGCCTCAAAAAACATTCAGTACTTC; CDR3 protein: CASSPGGASKNIQYF
D gene: TRBD1; J gene: TRBJ1-4; clone size: .; V gene: TRBV27; CDR3 DNA: TGTGCCAGCAGTCCCGTATCGATGACAGGGTTGGGTGAAAAACTGTTTTTT; CDR3 protein: CASSPVSMTGLGEKLFF
D gene: .; J gene: TRBJ1-2; clone size: once; V gene: TRBV29-1; CDR3 DNA: TGCAGCGTCGACGGACAGACAGATGGCTACACCTTC; CDR3 protein: CSVDGQTDGYTF
D gene: TRBD2; J gene: TRBJ2-3; clone size: .; V gene: TRBV2; CDR3 DNA: TGTGCCAGCAGTGTGTCTAGCGGGAGGGCCTGGGCAGATACGCAGTATTTT; CDR3 protein: CASSVSSGRAWADTQYF
D gene: .; J gene: TRBJ2-1; clone size: .; V gene: TRBV21-1; CDR3 DNA: TGTGCCAAGCAAGGGGGAAATGAGCAGTTCTTC; CDR3 protein: CAKQGGNEQFF
D gene: .; J gene: TRBJ1-2; clone size: .; V gene: TRBV25-1; CDR3 DNA: TGTGCCAGCGCAGACAGCACCCACTATGGCTACACCTTC; CDR3 protein: CASADSTHYGYTF
D gene: .; J gene: TRBJ2-1; clone size: .; V gene: TRBV27; CDR3 DNA: TGTGCCAGCAGTTTAGAACTAGCCGGTGAGCAGTTCTTC; CDR3 protein: CASSLELAGEQFF
D gene: TRBD2; J gene: TRBJ2-3; clone size: .; V gene: TRBV7-7; CDR3 DNA: TGTGCTAGCAGCTTAGAAAGCGGGGGACTCAGGGTACGAGATACGCAGTATTTT; CDR3 protein: CASSLESGGLRVRDTQYF
D gene: TRBD2; J gene: TRBJ2-1; clone size: .; V gene: TRBV9; CDR3 DNA: TGTGCCAGCAGCATTAGGACTAGCGGGAGCTACAATGAGCAGTTCTTC; CDR3 protein: CASSIRTSGSYNEQFF
D gene: TRBD1; J gene: TRBJ2-2; clone size: .; V gene: TRBV11-1; CDR3 DNA: TGTGCCAGCAGCTCCGAGGGACAGGGGAGCGGGGAGCTGTTTTTT; CDR3 protein: CASSSEGQGSGELFF
D gene: .; J gene: TRBJ1-5; clone size: .; V gene: TRBV19; CDR3 DNA: TGTGCCAGTAGCTGGACGGGAGGTCAGCCCCAGCATTTT; CDR3 protein: CASSWTGGQPQHF
D gene: .; J gene: TRBJ1-6; clone size: .; V gene: TRBV27; CDR3 DNA: TGTGCCAGCAGGGCTACTCCAGAGGACAGATCTAATTCACCCCTCCACTTT; CDR3 protein: CASRATPEDRSNSPLHF
D gene: TRBD2; J gene: TRBJ2-3; clone size: .; V gene: TRBV7-9; CDR3 DNA: TGTGCCAGCAGCTATAGCGGGGGGGCAGATACGCAGTATTTT; CDR3 protein: CASSYSGGADTQYF
D gene: TRBD1; J gene: TRBJ2-4; clone size: .; V gene: TRBV6-2/TRBV6-3; CDR3 DNA: TGTGCCAGCAGTCTGGGACAGGGGATCGACATTCAGTACTTC; CDR3 protein: CASSLGQGIDIQYF
D gene: TRBD1; J gene: TRBJ1-1; clone size: .; V gene: TRBV4-2; CDR3 DNA: TGTGCCAGCAGCCAAGTACAGGGGATGAACACTGAAGCTTTCTTT; CDR3 protein: CASSQVQGMNTEAFF
D gene: .; J gene: TRBJ2-7; clone size: .; V gene: TRBV7-2; CDR3 DNA: TGTGCCAGTAGTAGCGTAGCCGTGGGGGAGCAGTACTTC; CDR3 protein: CASSSVAVGEQYF
D gene: .; J gene: TRBJ1-5; clone size: .; V gene: TRBV4-1; CDR3 DNA: TGCGCCAGCAGCCAAGTCGACAGTTACAATCAGCCCCAGCATTTT; CDR3 protein: CASSQVDSYNQPQHF
D gene: TRBD1; J gene: TRBJ1-6; clone size: .; V gene: TRBV7-2; CDR3 DNA: TGTGCCAGCAGCTTGGATAGGACAGGGAGGAATTCACCCCTCCACTTT; CDR3 protein: CASSLDRTGRNSPLHF
D gene: .; J gene: TRBJ1-1; clone size: .; V gene: TRBV19; CDR3 DNA: TGTGCCAGCTCAGGACAGCTGAACACTGAAGCTTTCTTT; CDR3 protein: CASSGQLNTEAFF
D gene: TRBD1; J gene: TRBJ2-3; clone size: .; V gene: TRBV27; CDR3 DNA: TGTGCCAGCAGGCGAGGGACAGGGGGTGATACGCAGTATTTT; CDR3 protein: CASRRGTGGDTQYF
D gene: TRBD1; J gene: TRBJ2-7; clone size: .; V gene: TRBV5-6; CDR3 DNA: TGTGCCAGCAGACGGGACAGGGGACCCTACGAGCAGTACTTC; CDR3 protein: CASRRDRGPYEQYF
D gene: .; J gene: TRBJ1-2; clone size: .; V gene: TRBV28; CDR3 DNA: TGTGCCAGCAGTTTGCCAGGGTTGGACTATGGCTACACCTTC; CDR3 protein: CASSLPGLDYGYTF
D gene: .; J gene: TRBJ1-6; clone size: .; V gene: TRBV5-1; CDR3 DNA: TGCGCCAGCAGGTTCGACAGGAATTCACCCCTCCACTTT; CDR3 protein: CASRFDRNSPLHF
D gene: TRBD1; J gene: TRBJ2-4; clone size: .; V gene: TRBV12-3/TRBV12-4; CDR3 DNA: TGTGCCAGCAGTCCCGACAGGGCTCAGTACTTC; CDR3 protein: CASSPDRAQYF
D gene: .; J gene: TRBJ2-2; clone size: .; V gene: TRBV18; CDR3 DNA: TGTGCCAGCTCGCCCGGGGGCACCGGGGAGCTGTTTTTT; CDR3 protein: CASSPGGTGELFF
D gene: .; J gene: TRBJ2-2; clone size: .; V gene: TRBV21-1; CDR3 DNA: TGTGCCAGCAGGGCCACTAGCGGCCGAGTCCCCGGGGAGCTGTTTTTT; CDR3 protein: CASRATSGRVPGELFF
D gene: .; J gene: TRBJ1-2; clone size: .; V gene: TRBV18; CDR3 DNA: TGTGCCAGCTCACCCAACCCGACCGAGCGTAACACCTTC; CDR3 protein: CASSPNPTERNTF
D gene: TRBD1; J gene: TRBJ1-1; clone size: .; V gene: TRBV6-6; CDR3 DNA: TGTGCCAGCAGTAGTGGGGACAGGGACAAAGCTTTCTTT; CDR3 protein: CASSSGDRDKAFF
D gene: TRBD2; J gene: TRBJ2-2; clone size: .; V gene: TRBV7-2; CDR3 DNA: TGTGCCAGCAGCTCCCGTACTGGGACTAGCGGGAACACCGGGGAGCTGTTTTTT; CDR3 protein: CASSSRTGTSGNTGELFF
D gene: TRBD1; J gene: TRBJ1-4; clone size: .; V gene: TRBV27; CDR3 DNA: TGTGCCAGCAGTTCCGGACAGGGTGATGAAAAACTGTTTTTT; CDR3 protein: CASSSGQGDEKLFF
D gene: .; J gene: TRBJ1-5; clone size: once; V gene: TRBV7-9; CDR3 DNA: TGTGCCAGCAGCCCCCTGTATAGCAATCAGCCCCAGCATTTT; CDR3 protein: CASSPLYSNQPQHF
D gene: TRBD1; J gene: TRBJ1-5; clone size: .; V gene: TRBV19; CDR3 DNA: TGTGCCAGTAGTATTTGGACAGGAAACAATCAGCCCCAGCATTTT; CDR3 protein: CASSIWTGNNQPQHF
D gene: .; J gene: TRBJ2-2; clone size: .; V gene: TRBV5-1; CDR3 DNA: TGCGCCAGCAGCTTGGAATTCGGGGGGAACACCGGGGAGCTGTTTTTT; CDR3 protein: CASSLEFGGNTGELFF
D gene: TRBD2; J gene: TRBJ2-3; clone size: .; V gene: TRBV28; CDR3 DNA: TGTGCCAGCAGTTCATATAGCGGGGGGCAAGATACGCAGTATTTT; CDR3 protein: CASSSYSGGQDTQYF
D gene: .; J gene: TRBJ2-1; clone size: .; V gene: TRBV9; CDR3 DNA: TGTGCCAGCAGTCACCAGGGTAGCTCCTACAATGAGCAGTTCTTC; CDR3 protein: CASSHQGSSYNEQFF
D gene: .; J gene: TRBJ1-1; clone size: .; V gene: TRBV25-1; CDR3 DNA: TGTGCCAGCAGTCTCAGGGGAGTTACTGAAGCTTTCTTT; CDR3 protein: CASSLRGVTEAFF
D gene: .; J gene: TRBJ2-1; clone size: .; V gene: TRBV9; CDR3 DNA: TGTGCCAGCAGCCCTGACCTCAGGGTATCCTACAATGAGCAGTTCTTC; CDR3 protein: CASSPDLRVSYNEQFF
D gene: TRBD1; J gene: TRBJ1-1; clone size: once; V gene: TRBV20-1; CDR3 DNA: TGCAGTGCTAACAGGGGGGGAGCTTTCTTT; CDR3 protein: CSANRGGAFF
D gene: .; J gene: TRBJ2-1; clone size: .; V gene: TRBV19; CDR3 DNA: TGTGCCAGTACCTCGGACAGGGAGGGAAATGAGCAGTTCTTC; CDR3 protein: CASTSDREGNEQFF
D gene: .; J gene: TRBJ1-2; clone size: .; V gene: TRBV6-2/TRBV6-3; CDR3 DNA: TGTGCCAGCAGTTATTACGACAGGCCAAGCTATGGCTACACCTTC; CDR3 protein: CASSYYDRPSYGYTF
D gene: .; J gene: TRBJ2-1; clone size: few; V gene: TRBV7-6; CDR3 DNA: TGTGCCAGCAGCCGAATCAGCTACAATGAGCAGTTCTTC; CDR3 protein: CASSRISYNEQFF
D gene: TRBD2; J gene: TRBJ2-7; clone size: .; V gene: TRBV4-1; CDR3 DNA: TGCGCCAGCAGCCGGGGACTAGCGGGAGACGAGCAGTACTTC; CDR3 protein: CASSRGLAGDEQYF
D gene: TRBD2; J gene: TRBJ2-6; clone size: .; V gene: TRBV6-5; CDR3 DNA: TGTGCCAGCAACGCGGGAGGTAGTGGGGCCAACGTCCTGACTTTC; CDR3 protein: CASNAGGSGANVLTF
D gene: TRBD1; J gene: TRBJ2-7; clone size: .; V gene: TRBV10-2; CDR3 DNA: TGCGCCAGCCGGGACAGCACCTACGAGCAGTACTTC; CDR3 protein: CASRDSTYEQYF
D gene: .; J gene: TRBJ1-1; clone size: .; V gene: TRBV6-1; CDR3 DNA: TGTGCCAGCAGAACGAGTAGAAACACTGAAGCTTTCTTT; CDR3 protein: CASRTSRNTEAFF
D gene: TRBD2; J gene: TRBJ2-7; clone size: .; V gene: TRBV4-2; CDR3 DNA: TGTGCCAGCAGCCAAGATATAGCGGGAGTGTTCTACGAGCAGTACTTC; CDR3 protein: CASSQDIAGVFYEQYF
D gene: TRBD1; J gene: TRBJ2-1; clone size: .; V gene: TRBV5-1; CDR3 DNA: TGCGCCAGCAGTCCGGGACAGCGCTCCTACAATGAGCAGTTCTTC; CDR3 protein: CASSPGQRSYNEQFF
D gene: .; J gene: TRBJ2-1; clone size: few; V gene: TRBV10-1; CDR3 DNA: TGCGCCAGCAGTGAGTCGGGACTCTCCGAGCAGTTCTTC; CDR3 protein: CASSESGLSEQFF
D gene: TRBD1; J gene: TRBJ2-1; clone size: .; V gene: TRBV4-1; CDR3 DNA: TGCGCCAGCAGCCAACCCTGGAACAGGGGAGACAATGAGCAGTTCTTC; CDR3 protein: CASSQPWNRGDNEQFF
D gene: TRBD2; J gene: TRBJ2-1; clone size: .; V gene: TRBV10-3; CDR3 DNA: TGTGCCATCAGTCTAACTAGCGGGAGGGCCCTGGAGCAGTTCTTC; CDR3 protein: CAISLTSGRALEQFF
D gene: TRBD1; J gene: TRBJ1-5; clone size: .; V gene: TRBV18; CDR3 DNA: TGTGCCAGCTCACCGTCCCGGGACAGAAATCAGCCCCAGCATTTT; CDR3 protein: CASSPSRDRNQPQHF
D gene: TRBD1; J gene: TRBJ1-2; clone size: .; V gene: TRBV28; CDR3 DNA: TGTGCCAGCATTGGGGACAGGGGGTATGGCTACACCTTC; CDR3 protein: CASIGDRGYGYTF
D gene: TRBD1; J gene: TRBJ1-1; clone size: few; V gene: TRBV10-3; CDR3 DNA: TGTGCCATCAGTGATCAGGGGGAGAACACTGAAGCTTTCTTT; CDR3 protein: CAISDQGENTEAFF